These 26 T cell receptor beta chains originate from one sample sequenced in a study of CDR3 diversity in severe acne. TCRdb ran MiXCR on the PCR reads and lists one entry per CDR3 protein. The sample consists of approximately 77,000 distinct CDR3 sequences, around 47% of them appearing once. Sequenced input: blood. The receptors come from a male donor with severe acne vulgaris.

This clonotype was detected many times. V is TRBV15 and J is TRBJ2-3, with 9 bases matching TRBD1. This CDR3 is built from 16 residues. CDR1 and CDR2 (germline): LNHNV, YYDKDF (reference sequence). V dropped 6 bases and J dropped 0; count of bases not matched to a gene: 7. CDR3: CATSRTGELSTDTQYF. The CDR3 region has the DNA TGTGCCACCAGTCGGACAGGGGAACTTAGCACAGATACGCAGTATTTT.

This clonotype was detected a few times. A clone one base away is much larger, so this may be a read error. This sequence joins TRBV18 and TRBJ2-4, with 7 nucleotides matching TRBD1. Germline CDR1 reads KGHSH; CDR2 reads LQKENI. The CDR3 runs 16 residues. The CDR3 loop reads CASSSPGQLAKNIQYF. The CDR3 region has the DNA TGTGCCAGCTCATCACCGGGACAGCTAGCCAAAAACATTCAGTACTTC.

CDR3 loop: CASSPTGAYEQYF. For the CDR3, the DNA is TGTGCCAGCAGTCCGACGGGGGCCTACGAGCAGTACTTC. This chain connects TRBV25-1 to TRBJ2-7; tentative D call: TRBD2 (6 bases). Germline V gene data show CDR1 as MGHDK and CDR2 as SYGVNS. Trimming removed 5 bases from V and 2 bases from J, with 10 bases in between. The CDR3 spans 13 residues.

The V gene is TRBV7-2, the J gene TRBJ2-7; TRBD1 is a possible D gene (6 bases). The V gene lost 6 bases and the J gene lost 0 bases, with 18 bases spanning the gap. The CDR3 loop spans 16 amino acids. The germline CDR1 and CDR2 sequences are SGHTA and FQGNSA. The CDR3 bases are TGTGCCAGCAGTTTCGGCAGGGGCTCCAGCTCCTACGAGCAGTACTTC. Residues: CASSFGRGSSSYEQYF.

V and J are TRBV5-6 and TRBJ1-5, with no clear D. The V gene lost 0 bases and the J gene lost 3 bases, with 10 bases spanning the gap. The CDR3 totals 15 residues. Germline V gene data show CDR1 as SGHDT and CDR2 as YYEEEE. This CDR3 is CASSLGSLLNQPQHF. CDR3 DNA sequence: TGTGCCAGCAGCTTGGGGTCATTACTCAATCAGCCCCAGCATTTT. Full variable domain (rest looked up from reference TRBV5-6 and TRBJ1-5): DAGVTQSPTHLIKTRGQQVTLRCSPKSGHDTVSWYQQALGQGPQFIFQYYEEEERQRGNFPDRFSGHQFPNYSSELNVNALLLGDSALYLCASSLGSLLNQPQHFGDGTRLSIL.

The chain joins TRBV10-3 to TRBJ2-3; D call uncertain. Trimming removed 7 bases at V and 5 bases at J, with 7 bases between. The CDR3 sequence is 11 residues long. Germline loops: CDR1 ENHRY, CDR2 SYGVKD. CDR3 sequence: CAIIAGDTQYF. CDR3 DNA sequence: TGTGCCATCATCGCTGGAGATACGCAGTATTTT.

The chain links TRBV7-9 to TRBJ2-5, with TRBD2 as a possible D gene (6 bases). The V and J ends lost 7 bases and 0 bases respectively, with 12 bases between them. This CDR3 has 14 residues. Per germline, CDR1 SEHNR and CDR2 FQNEAQ (reference sequence). This chain's CDR3 is CASKGLAHQETQYF. CDR3 DNA sequence: TGTGCCAGCAAGGGACTGGCGCACCAAGAGACCCAGTACTTC. Together with reference TRBV7-9 and TRBJ2-5, the CDR3 gives the full variable domain: DTGVSQNPRHKITKRGQNVTFRCDPISEHNRLYWYRQTLGQGPEFLTYFQNEAQLEKSRLLSDRFSAERPKGSFSTLEIQRTEQGDSAMYLCASKGLAHQETQYFGPGTRLLVL.

The genes are TRBV25-1 and TRBJ2-7; D gene ambiguous. Per germline, CDR1 MGHDK and CDR2 SYGVNS. The CDR3 runs to 12 residues. Trimming removed 9 bases at V and 3 bases at J, with 12 bases between. The CDR3 DNA is TGTGCCAGTAGGTCTCGCAACTACGAGCAGTACTTC. Its translation: CASRSRNYEQYF.

The chain has TRBV19 and TRBJ2-1; 12 bases are a match to TRBD2. Trimming took 8 bases from V and 2 from J; bases not matched to a gene: 7. CDR1 is LNHDA and CDR2 is SQIVND in the germline V gene (reference sequence). This CDR3 is 16 amino acids long. In DNA, the CDR3 is TGTGCCAGTGGGCGACTAGCGGGAGTGACCTACAATGAGCAGTTCTTC. As protein: CASGRLAGVTYNEQFF.

Of note for this clonotype: A much larger clonotype is one base distant, so this may be a read error. The V call is TRBV20-1, the J call TRBJ2-6; D possibly corresponds to TRBD2 (5 bases). CDR1 DFQATT and CDR2 SNEGSKA come from the germline V gene (reference sequence). The CDR3 spans 15 residues. The CDR3 sequence is CGAIETTSGANVLTF. The CDR3 nucleotides read TGCGGTGCTATAGAGACTACCTCTGGGGCCAACGTCCTGACTTTC.

This clonotype was detected a few times. The rearrangement links TRBV10-3 to TRBJ1-2; 12 bases agree with TRBD1. The V gene end was trimmed by 2 bases and the J gene end by 7 bases; junction bases not matched to a gene: 8. Germline lookup yields CDR1 ENHRY and CDR2 SYGVKD. There are 16 residues in the CDR3. CDR3 in DNA: TGTGCCATCAGTGAGGTGGGGACAGGGGGCGAGGCTGGCTACACCTTC. Translated: CAISEVGTGGEAGYTF.

This clonotype was counted many times. This chain joins TRBV2 and TRBJ2-7, with 12 bases matching TRBD2. Losses at the gene ends were 2 bases for V and 4 bases for J; bases not matched to a gene: 12. This CDR3 is built from 18 residues. Germline CDR1 SNHLY, CDR2 FYNNEI. As DNA, the CDR3 is TGTGCCAGCAGTGAAACTAGCGGGAGGTGGTCTACTCTTTACGAGCAGTACGTC. It codes for CASSETSGRWSTLYEQYV.

The chain combines TRBV25-1 with TRBJ2-2; no clear D gene. This CDR3 comprises 13 residues. V gave up 3 bases and J gave up 13 bases, with 15 bases separating them. In germline, CDR1 is MGHDK, CDR2 SYGVNS. DNA of the CDR3: TGTGCCAGCAGTGACGGGTACACGTCTAGGCTGTTTTTT. Its protein is CASSDGYTSRLFF.

This clonotype was counted ten times or more. V is TRBV7-8 and J is TRBJ2-6, with a tentative D call TRBD1 (6 bases). The V gene lost 3 bases and the J gene lost 1 base, with 16 bases spanning the gap. This CDR3 is built from 18 residues. CDR1 and CDR2 (germline): SGHVS, FQNEAQ. The CDR3 DNA sequence: TGTGCCAGCAGCTTGAGGCAGGGGCTAGGATCTGGGGCCAACGTCCTGACTTTC. Translated, it gives CASSLRQGLGSGANVLTF.

About this clonotype itself: Likely a read error: the CDR3 ends without its conserved phenylalanine or tryptophan. This chain connects TRBV30 to TRBJ1-2; the D is unclear. The germline V gene encodes CDR1 GTSNPN and CDR2 SVGIG (reference sequence). The CDR3 covers 13 residues. The V gene lost 3 bases and the J gene lost 6 bases, with 14 bases spanning the gap. The CDR3 here is CAWRGQPGNGYTL. CDR3 in DNA: TGTGCCTGGAGGGGTCAGCCTGGGAATGGCTACACCCTC.

This clonotype was seen at least ten times. The V gene is TRBV7-6, the J gene TRBJ1-3; D unclear. V was pared by 2 bases and J by 2 bases, with 13 bases between. This CDR3 contains 16 residues. Per the germline V gene, CDR1 is SGHVS and CDR2 is FNYEAQ. In DNA form, the CDR3 reads TGTGCCAGCAGCTTAAGGAGGCCTGGCCCTGGAAACACCATATATTTT. Amino acids: CASSLRRPGPGNTIYF.

The rearrangement links TRBV27 to TRBJ2-5, with TRBD1 identical over 8 bases. Trimming at V came to 5 bases and at J to 1 base, leaving 3 bases not matched to a gene. Germline CDR1 reads MNHEY; CDR2 reads SMNVEV (reference sequence). This CDR3 spans 14 amino acids. The CDR3 bases are TGTGCCAGCAGTCCGGGGACAGGCCAAGAGACCCAGTACTTC. It yields the protein CASSPGTGQETQYF.

Points on this clonotype: A single base separates this from a much larger clone, so it may be a read error. This chain connects TRBV5-8 to TRBJ2-1, with 10 positions matching TRBD1. The germline gives CDR1 SGHTS, CDR2 YDEGEE. The CDR3 consists of 16 residues. The CDR3 DNA sequence: TGTGCCAGCAGCTTCTTGGACAGGGGGATTGGCAATGAGCAGCTCTTC. This translates into CASSFLDRGIGNEQLF.

This clonotype is labeled as medium-sized. The chain links TRBV20-1 to TRBJ2-2, with D hard to call. Germline V lookup: CDR1 DFQATT, CDR2 SNEGSKA (reference sequence). This CDR3 contains 11 residues. V lost 6 bases and J lost 7, with 9 bases in between. CDR3 loop: CSAPWVGELFF. CDR3 DNA: TGCAGTGCCCCGTGGGTCGGGGAGCTGTTTTTT.

This clonotype showed up many times. The chain uses TRBV2 and TRBJ2-3, with 13 bases that match TRBD2. CDR3 size: 15 residues. Losses at the gene ends were 4 bases for V and 9 bases for J; bases not matched to a gene: 7. Germline V gene data show CDR1 as SNHLY and CDR2 as FYNNEI. The CDR3 region is CASSGTSGSRDTQYF. In nucleotides, the CDR3 is TGTGCCAGCAGTGGGACTAGCGGGAGTAGGGACACGCAGTATTTT.

The J gene is TRBJ1-2, the V gene TRBV12-3 or TRBV12-4; D is perhaps TRBD1 (6 bases). The CDR3 is 13 amino acids. V was trimmed by 5 bases and J by 8 bases, leaving 15 bases between them. The CDR3 nucleotides are TGTGCCAGCAGTCATGGCGGGGGCGGAGGCTACACCTTC. Translated, it gives CASSHGGGGGYTF.

CDR3 nucleotides: TGTGCCAGCAGTGAAATATGGGACAGGGAGGCCTACGAGCAGTACTTC. This gives the protein CASSEIWDREAYEQYF. V gene TRBV2 combines with J gene TRBJ2-7; 9 bases map to TRBD1. Per the germline V gene, CDR1 is SNHLY and CDR2 is FYNNEI. The V and J ends lost 2 bases and 2 bases, in that order; junction bases with no gene match: 7. The CDR3 loop spans 16 amino acids.

Worth noting for this clonotype: This likely comes from a read error, as the CDR3 has no conserved phenylalanine or tryptophan at its end. The genes are TRBV4-2 and TRBJ2-1; 10 nucleotides align to TRBD2. Germline-derived CDR1 and CDR2 are LGHNA and YNFKEQ. CDR3 size: 15 residues. Trimming took 4 bases from V and 3 from J; bases not matched to a gene: 3. CDR3 amino acids: CASSPGLADYNEQFL. CDR3 DNA sequence: TGTGCCAGCAGCCCTGGACTAGCGGACTACAATGAGCAGTTCCTC.

The genes are TRBV25-1 and TRBJ1-2; no clear D gene. This CDR3 has 13 residues. V gave up 3 bases and J gave up 4 bases, with 9 bases separating them. CDR1 MGHDK and CDR2 SYGVNS come from the germline V gene. Written as DNA, the CDR3 is TGTGCCAGCAGTGACGGGATAAGCTATGGCTACACCTTC. Translation: CASSDGISYGYTF.

This clonotype was observed a few times. The V call is TRBV5-1, the J call TRBJ2-2, with D maybe TRBD2 (7 bases). This CDR3 is built from 18 residues. The germline V and J ends were trimmed by 6 bases and 9 bases, with 30 bases remaining between them. Germline assignment: CDR1 SGHRS and CDR2 YFSETQ. CDR3: CASTSGAEQRGRFRELFF. For the CDR3, the DNA is TGCGCCAGCACCTCAGGGGCGGAACAGCGGGGTCGATTCAGGGAGCTGTTTTTT. Filled out from reference TRBV5-1 and TRBJ2-2, the complete variable domain reads KAGVTQTPRYLIKTRGQQVTLSCSPISGHRSVSWYQQTPGQGLQFLFEYFSETQRNKGNFPGRFSGRQFSNSRSEMNVSTLELGDSALYLCASTSGAEQRGRFRELFFGEGSRLTVL.

This clonotype showed up just a few times. This chain connects TRBV28 to TRBJ2-2; D is perhaps TRBD1 (5 bases). Deletions cut 6 bases from V and 6 bases from J, with 11 bases between. This CDR3 region has 13 residues. Germline CDR1 and CDR2: MDHEN and SYDVKM. CDR3 amino acids: CASRIGVPGELFF. As DNA, the CDR3 is TGTGCCAGCAGGATAGGGGTCCCCGGGGAGCTGTTTTTT.